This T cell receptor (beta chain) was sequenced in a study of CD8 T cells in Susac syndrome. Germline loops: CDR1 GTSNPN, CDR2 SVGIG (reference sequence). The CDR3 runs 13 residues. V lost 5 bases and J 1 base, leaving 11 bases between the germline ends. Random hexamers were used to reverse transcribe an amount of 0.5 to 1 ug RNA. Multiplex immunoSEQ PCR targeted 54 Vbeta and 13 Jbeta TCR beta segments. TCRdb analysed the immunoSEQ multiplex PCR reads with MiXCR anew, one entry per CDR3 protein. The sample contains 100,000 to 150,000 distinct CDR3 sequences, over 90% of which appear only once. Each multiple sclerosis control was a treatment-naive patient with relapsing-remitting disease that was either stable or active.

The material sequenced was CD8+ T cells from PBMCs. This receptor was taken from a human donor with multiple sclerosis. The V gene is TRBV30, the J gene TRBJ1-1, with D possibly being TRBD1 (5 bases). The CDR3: CAWGDGRNTEAFF. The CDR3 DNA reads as TGTGCCTGGGGGGACGGACGGAACACTGAAGCTTTCTTT.